This T cell receptor (beta chain) stems from a study of T cell responses to AZD1222 COVID-19 vaccine. On this clone itself: Its antigen remains unknown.

The CDR3 extends over 15 amino acids. Deletions cut 3 bases from V and 0 bases from J, with 9 bases between. Looked up from germline, CDR1 is MNHEY and CDR2 is SMNVEV (reference sequence). TCRdb's copy holds only in-frame clones and misses some; the assay was immunoSEQ multiplex PCR. The repertoire holds some 170,000 clones, approximately 94% seen once, with 4% to 5.5% in the top ten. Samples with a second dose at about 4 or about 12 weeks were pooled together. General study findings and limits: Just six people given AZD1222 tested seropositive at baseline.

This sequence joins TRBV27 and TRBJ2-1, with D hard to call. The sample consisted of peripheral blood, taken 28 days after the second AZD1222 dose. The clonotype was recovered from an adult who received the AZD1222 COVID-19 vaccine. The CDR3 reads CASSFGQSSYNEQFF. DNA for the CDR3: TGTGCCAGCAGTTTCGGCCAGAGCTCCTACAATGAGCAGTTCTTC.